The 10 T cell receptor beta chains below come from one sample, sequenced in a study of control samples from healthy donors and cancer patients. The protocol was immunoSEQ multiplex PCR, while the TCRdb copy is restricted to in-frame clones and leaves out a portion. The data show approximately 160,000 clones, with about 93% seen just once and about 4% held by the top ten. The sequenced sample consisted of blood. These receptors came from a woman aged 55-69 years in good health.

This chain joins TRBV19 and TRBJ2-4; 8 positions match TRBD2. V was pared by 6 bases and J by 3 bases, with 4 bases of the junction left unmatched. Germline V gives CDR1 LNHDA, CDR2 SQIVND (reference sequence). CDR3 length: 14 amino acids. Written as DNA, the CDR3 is TGTGCCAGTAGGGCGGGGGGCGGCAAAAACATTCAGTACTTC. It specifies CASRAGGGKNIQYF.

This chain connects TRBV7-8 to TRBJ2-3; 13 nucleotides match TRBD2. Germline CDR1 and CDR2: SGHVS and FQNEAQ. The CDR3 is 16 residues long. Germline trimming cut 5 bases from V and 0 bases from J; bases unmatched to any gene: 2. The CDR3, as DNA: TGTGCCAGCAGCATACTAGCGGGGGGGAGCACAGATACGCAGTATTTT. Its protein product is CASSILAGGSTDTQYF.

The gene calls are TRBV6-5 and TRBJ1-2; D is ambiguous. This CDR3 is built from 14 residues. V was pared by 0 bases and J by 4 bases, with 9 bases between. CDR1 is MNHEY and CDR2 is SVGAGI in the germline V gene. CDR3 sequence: CASSYSQASYGYTF. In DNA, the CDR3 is TGTGCCAGCAGTTACTCGCAGGCAAGCTATGGCTACACCTTC.

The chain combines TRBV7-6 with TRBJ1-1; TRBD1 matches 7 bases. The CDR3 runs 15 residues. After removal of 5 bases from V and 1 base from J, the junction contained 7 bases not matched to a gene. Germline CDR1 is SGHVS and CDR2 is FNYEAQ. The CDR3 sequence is CASSRSRGENTEAFF. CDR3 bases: TGTGCCAGCAGCCGTAGCAGGGGGGAGAACACTGAAGCTTTCTTT.

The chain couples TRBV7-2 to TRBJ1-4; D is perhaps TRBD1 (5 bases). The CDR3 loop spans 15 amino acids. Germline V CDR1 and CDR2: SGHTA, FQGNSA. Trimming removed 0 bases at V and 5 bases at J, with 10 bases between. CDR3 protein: CASSLAGTTNEKLFF. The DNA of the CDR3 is TGTGCCAGCAGCTTAGCCGGGACTACGAATGAAAAACTGTTTTTT. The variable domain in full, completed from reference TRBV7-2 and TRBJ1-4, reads GAGVSQSPSNKVTEKGKDVELRCDPISGHTALYWYRQSLGQGLEFLIYFQGNSAPDKSGLPSDRFSAERTGGSVSTLTIQRTQQEDSAVYLCASSLAGTTNEKLFFGSGTQLSVL.

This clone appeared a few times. CDR3 region: CASSSGYYYGYTF. The CDR3 bases are TGTGCCAGCAGCTCGGGTTACTACTATGGCTACACCTTC. The J gene is TRBJ1-2, the V gene TRBV27; D ambiguous. V lost 6 bases, J lost 3 bases, and 11 bases lay in between. This CDR3 is built from 13 residues. Germline lookup yields CDR1 MNHEY and CDR2 SMNVEV (reference sequence).

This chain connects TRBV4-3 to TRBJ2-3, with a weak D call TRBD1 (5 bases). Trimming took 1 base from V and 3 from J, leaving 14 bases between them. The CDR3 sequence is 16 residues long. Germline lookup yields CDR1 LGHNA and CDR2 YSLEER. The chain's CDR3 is CASSQGGHVGTDTQYF. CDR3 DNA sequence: TGCGCCAGCAGCCAAGGAGGACACGTTGGGACAGATACGCAGTATTTT.

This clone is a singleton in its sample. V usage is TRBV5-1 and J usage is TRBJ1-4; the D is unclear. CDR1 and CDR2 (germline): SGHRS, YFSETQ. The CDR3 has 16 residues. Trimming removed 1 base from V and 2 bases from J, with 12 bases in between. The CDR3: CASSLSTALTNEKLFF. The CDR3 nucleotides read TGCGCCAGCAGCTTGAGCACAGCACTTACTAATGAAAAACTGTTTTTT.

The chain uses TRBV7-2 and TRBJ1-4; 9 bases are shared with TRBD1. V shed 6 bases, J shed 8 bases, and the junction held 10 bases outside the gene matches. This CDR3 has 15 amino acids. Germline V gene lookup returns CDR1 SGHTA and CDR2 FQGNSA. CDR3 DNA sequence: TGTGCCAGCAGTTTACAGGGGGCTCCTACCGAAAAACTGTTTTTT. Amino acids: CASSLQGAPTEKLFF.

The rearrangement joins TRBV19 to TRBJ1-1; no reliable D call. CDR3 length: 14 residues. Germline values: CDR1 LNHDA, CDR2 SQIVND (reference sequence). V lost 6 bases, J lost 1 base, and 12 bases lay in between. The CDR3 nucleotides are TGTGCCAGTAGCCTCTTTCGCGGGAACACTGAAGCTTTCTTT. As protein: CASSLFRGNTEAFF.